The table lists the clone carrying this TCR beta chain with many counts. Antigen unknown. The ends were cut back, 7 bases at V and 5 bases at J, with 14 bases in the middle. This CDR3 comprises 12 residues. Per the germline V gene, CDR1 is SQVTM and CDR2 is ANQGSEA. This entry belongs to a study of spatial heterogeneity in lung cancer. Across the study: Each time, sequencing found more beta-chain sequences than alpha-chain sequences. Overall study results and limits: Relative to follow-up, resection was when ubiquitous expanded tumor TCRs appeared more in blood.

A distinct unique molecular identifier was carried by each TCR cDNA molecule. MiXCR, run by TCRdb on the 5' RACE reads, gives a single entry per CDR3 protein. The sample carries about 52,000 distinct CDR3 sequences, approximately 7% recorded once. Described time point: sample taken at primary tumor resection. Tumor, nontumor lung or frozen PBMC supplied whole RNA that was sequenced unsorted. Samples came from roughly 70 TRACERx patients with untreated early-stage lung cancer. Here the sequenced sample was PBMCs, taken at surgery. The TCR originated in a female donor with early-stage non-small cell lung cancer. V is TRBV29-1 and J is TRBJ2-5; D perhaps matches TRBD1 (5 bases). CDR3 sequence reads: CSGSQGTETQYF. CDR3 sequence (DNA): TGCAGCGGGTCCCAGGGAACGGAGACCCAGTACTTC.